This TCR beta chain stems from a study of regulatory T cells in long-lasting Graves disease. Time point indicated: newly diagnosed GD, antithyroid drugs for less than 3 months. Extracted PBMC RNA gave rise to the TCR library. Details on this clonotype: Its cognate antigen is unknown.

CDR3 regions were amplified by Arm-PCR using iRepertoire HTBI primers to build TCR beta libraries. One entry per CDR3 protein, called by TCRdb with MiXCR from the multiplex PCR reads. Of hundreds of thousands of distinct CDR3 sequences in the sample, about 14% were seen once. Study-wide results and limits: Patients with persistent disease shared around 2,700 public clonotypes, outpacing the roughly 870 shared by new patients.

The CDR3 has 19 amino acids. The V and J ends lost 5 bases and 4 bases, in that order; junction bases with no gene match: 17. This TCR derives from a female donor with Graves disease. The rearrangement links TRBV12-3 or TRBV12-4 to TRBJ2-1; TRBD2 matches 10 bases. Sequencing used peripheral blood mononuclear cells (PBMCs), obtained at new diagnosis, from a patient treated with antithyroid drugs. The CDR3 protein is CASSGPQVDRAGGYNEQFF. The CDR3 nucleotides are TGTGCCAGCAGTGGTCCTCAGGTCGACCGAGCGGGAGGGTACAATGAGCAGTTCTTC.